This T cell receptor beta chain was recovered during a study of control samples from healthy donors and cancer patients. The CDR3 length is 19 residues. In germline, CDR1 is SEHNR, CDR2 FQNEAQ (reference sequence). The V gene end was trimmed by 5 bases and the J gene end by 2 bases; junction bases not matched to a gene: 14. Generated by immunoSEQ multiplex PCR, the TCRdb table keeps only in-frame clones and is missing some. Among roughly 86,000 clones listed, 90% to 95% were seen once. The sample consisted of blood. The gene calls are TRBV7-9 and TRBJ2-3, with TRBD2 identical over 12 bases. This receptor was taken from a young man in good health. The CDR3: CASSLTSGGTNVNTDTQYF. The CDR3 region has the DNA TGTGCCAGCAGCCTTACTAGCGGGGGGACTAATGTTAACACAGATACGCAGTATTTT. Using reference TRBV7-9 and TRBJ2-3 for the parts outside the CDR3, the full variable domain is DTGVSQNPRHKITKRGQNVTFRCDPISEHNRLYWYRQTLGQGPEFLTYFQNEAQLEKSRLLSDRFSAERPKGSFSTLEIQRTEQGDSAMYLCASSLTSGGTNVNTDTQYFGPGTRLTVL.